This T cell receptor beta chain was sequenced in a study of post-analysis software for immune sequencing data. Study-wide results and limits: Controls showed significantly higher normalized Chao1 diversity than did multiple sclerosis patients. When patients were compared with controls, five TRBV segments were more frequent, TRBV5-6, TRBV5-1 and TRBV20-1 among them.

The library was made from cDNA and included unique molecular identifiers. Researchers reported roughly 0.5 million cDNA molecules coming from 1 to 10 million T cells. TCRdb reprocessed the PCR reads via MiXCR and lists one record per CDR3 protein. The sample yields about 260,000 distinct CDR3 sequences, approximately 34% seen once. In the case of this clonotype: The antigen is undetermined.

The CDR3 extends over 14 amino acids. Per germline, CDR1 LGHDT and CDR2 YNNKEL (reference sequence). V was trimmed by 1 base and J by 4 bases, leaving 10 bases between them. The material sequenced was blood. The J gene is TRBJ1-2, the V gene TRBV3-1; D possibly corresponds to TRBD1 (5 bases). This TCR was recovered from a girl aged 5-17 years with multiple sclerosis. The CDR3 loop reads CASSQGRQFYGYTF. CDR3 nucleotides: TGTGCCAGCAGCCAAGGACGACAGTTCTATGGCTACACCTTC.